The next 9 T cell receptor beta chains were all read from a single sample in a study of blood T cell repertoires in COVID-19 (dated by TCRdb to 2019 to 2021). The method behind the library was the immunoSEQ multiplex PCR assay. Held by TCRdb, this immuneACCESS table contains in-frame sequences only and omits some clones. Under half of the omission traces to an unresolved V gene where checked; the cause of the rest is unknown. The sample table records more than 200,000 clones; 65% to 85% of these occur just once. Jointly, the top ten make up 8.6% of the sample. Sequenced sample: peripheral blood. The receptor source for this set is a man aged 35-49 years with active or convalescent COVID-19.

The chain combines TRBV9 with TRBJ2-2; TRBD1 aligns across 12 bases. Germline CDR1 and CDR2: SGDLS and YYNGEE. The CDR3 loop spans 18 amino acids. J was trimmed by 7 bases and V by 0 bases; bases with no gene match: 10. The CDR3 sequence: CASSVVGTGGLRGGELFF. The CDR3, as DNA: TGTGCCAGCAGCGTAGTAGGGACAGGGGGCCTCAGGGGCGGGGAGCTGTTTTTT.

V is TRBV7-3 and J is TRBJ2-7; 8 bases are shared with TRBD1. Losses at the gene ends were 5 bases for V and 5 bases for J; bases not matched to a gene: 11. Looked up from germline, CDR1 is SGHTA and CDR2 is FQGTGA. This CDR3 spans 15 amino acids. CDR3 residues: CASSRQGRDDNEQYF. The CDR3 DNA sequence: TGTGCCAGCAGCCGACAGGGGCGGGACGATAACGAGCAGTACTTC.

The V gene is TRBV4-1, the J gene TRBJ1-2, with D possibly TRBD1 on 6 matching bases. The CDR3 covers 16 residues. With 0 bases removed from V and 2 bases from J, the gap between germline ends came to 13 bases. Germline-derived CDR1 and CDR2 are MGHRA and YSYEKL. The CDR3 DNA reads TGCGCCAGCAGCCAAGATCCCAGGGGCATAAACTATGGCTACACCTTC. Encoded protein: CASSQDPRGINYGYTF.

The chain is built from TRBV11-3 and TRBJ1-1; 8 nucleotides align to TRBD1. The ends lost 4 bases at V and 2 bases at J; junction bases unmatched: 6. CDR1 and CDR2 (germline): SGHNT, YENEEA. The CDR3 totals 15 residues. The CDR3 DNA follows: TGTGCCAGCAGCTCCAGGGGGCTGGGAAACACTGAAGCTTTCTTT. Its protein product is CASSSRGLGNTEAFF. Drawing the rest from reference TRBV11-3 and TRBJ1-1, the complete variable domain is EAGVVQSPRYKIIEKKQPVAFWCNPISGHNTLYWYLQNLGQGPELLIRYENEEAVDDSQLPKDRFSAERLKGVDSTLKIQPAELGDSAVYLCASSSRGLGNTEAFFGQGTRLTVV.

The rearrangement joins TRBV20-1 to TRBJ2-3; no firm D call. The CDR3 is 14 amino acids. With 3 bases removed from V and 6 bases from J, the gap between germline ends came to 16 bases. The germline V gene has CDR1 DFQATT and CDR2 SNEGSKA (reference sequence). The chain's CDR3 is CSASGGTTMDTQYF. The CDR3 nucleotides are TGCAGTGCTAGTGGTGGTACTACCATGGATACGCAGTATTTT.

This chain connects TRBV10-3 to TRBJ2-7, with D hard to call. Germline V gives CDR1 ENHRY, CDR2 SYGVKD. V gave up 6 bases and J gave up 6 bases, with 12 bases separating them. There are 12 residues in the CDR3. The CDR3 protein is CAISSRIGEQYF. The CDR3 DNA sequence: TGTGCCATCAGCTCTAGAATCGGCGAGCAGTACTTC.

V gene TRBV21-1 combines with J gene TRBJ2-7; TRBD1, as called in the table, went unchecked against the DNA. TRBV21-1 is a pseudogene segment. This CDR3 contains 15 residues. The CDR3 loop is CASTRRQDLPHEQYF. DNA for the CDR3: TGTGCCAGCACCCGAAGACAAGACCTTCCCCACGAGCAGTACTTC.

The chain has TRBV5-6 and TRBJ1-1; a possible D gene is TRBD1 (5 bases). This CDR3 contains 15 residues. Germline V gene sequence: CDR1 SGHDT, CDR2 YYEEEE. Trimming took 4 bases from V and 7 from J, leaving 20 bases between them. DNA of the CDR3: TGTGCCAGCAGCCGGGACGGGGGGAACTCCCTTGAAGCTTTCTTT. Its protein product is CASSRDGGNSLEAFF.

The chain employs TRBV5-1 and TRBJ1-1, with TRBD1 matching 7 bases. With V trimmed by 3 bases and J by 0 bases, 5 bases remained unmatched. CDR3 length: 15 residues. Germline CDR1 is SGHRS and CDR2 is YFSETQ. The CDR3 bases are TGCGCCAGCAGCTCGGGGGACAGTTTGAACACTGAAGCTTTCTTT. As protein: CASSSGDSLNTEAFF.